The sample holds one count of the clone carrying this T cell receptor beta chain. Its antigen is unknown. Trimming took 0 bases from V and 0 from J; bases not matched to a gene: 3. The CDR3 is 17 residues long. Per germline, CDR1 MRHNA and CDR2 SNTAGT. The data were obtained in a study of cytomegalovirus exposure and HLA in healthy donors. Findings of the study overall: The likely origin of a cluster of highly shared sequence variants was a sequencing artifact.

60 Vbeta and 13 Jbeta primers were used in PCR. The data were produced by immunoSEQ multiplex PCR, yet TCRdb's version contains in-frame clones alone and is incomplete. The sample has hundreds of thousands of clones, 85% to 90% seen once. What was sequenced was PBMCs. This TCR was recovered from a woman younger than 35 in good health and CMV-seronegative. The chain recombines TRBV6-4 with TRBJ2-2; 8 bases match TRBD2. CDR3 bases: TGTGCCAGCAGTGACTCAGGACTAGCCACGAACACCGGGGAGCTGTTTTTT. It specifies CASSDSGLATNTGELFF.